Here is one T cell receptor (beta chain) with its context. Its antigen is unknown. This record comes from a study of T cell responses to AZD1222 COVID-19 vaccine. Overall study: Second-dose recipients at about 4 or about 12 weeks were treated as one pooled group. General study points: Females outnumbered males among donors, who were mostly white British; clonal diversity was possibly underestimated.

The V gene's germline CDR1 is SGHTA and CDR2 FQGTGA. V lost 5 bases and J 5 bases, leaving 12 bases between the germline ends. CDR3 length: 13 amino acids. Profiling relied on immunoSEQ multiplex PCR, and the TCRdb table lists in-frame clones only, not all of them. The table records about 140,000 clones, approximately 90% of them present only once. The clonotype comes from an adult in good health. This specimen consisted of peripheral blood, obtained on day 0 of AZD1222 vaccination. This chain uses TRBV7-3 with TRBJ2-5, with a possible D match to TRBD2 (6 bases). The CDR3 DNA is TGTGCCAGCAGCAGAGGAGGGCTGGAGACCCAGTACTTC. This translates into CASSRGGLETQYF.